The T cell receptor (beta chain) described here comes from a study of Ad26.COV2.S vaccination and SARS-CoV-2 variants. Background on the study: In the study, Ad26.COV2.S was injected intramuscularly once, or twice 56 days apart.

The assay was immunoSEQ multiplex PCR, and TCRdb's table has in-frame clones only and misses some. The sample yields some 270,000 clones, approximately 90% seen once. Deletions cut 1 base from V and 1 base from J, with 8 bases between. Germline lookup yields CDR1 SGHTA and CDR2 FQGNSA. CDR3 length: 15 residues. Treatment: some 20 received Ad26.COV2.S at low or high dose, single or two shots; about 5 received placebo; per-sample allocation not given. Sampling took place 63 days after the first vaccine or placebo injection. This adult donor, from Boston, was 18-55 years old. The sequenced sample was peripheral blood, obtained in a trial of Ad26.COV2.S vaccine versus placebo. The sequence derives from a person aged 18-65 years who received the Ad26.COV2.S COVID-19 vaccine or a placebo. This chain connects TRBV7-2 to TRBJ1-5; D gene ambiguous. This CDR3 reads CASSLELISNQPQHF. CDR3 DNA sequence: TGTGCCAGCAGCTTAGAGTTGATCAGCAATCAGCCCCAGCATTTT. The whole variable domain, filled in from reference TRBV7-2 and TRBJ1-5, reads GAGVSQSPSNKVTEKGKDVELRCDPISGHTALYWYRQSLGQGLEFLIYFQGNSAPDKSGLPSDRFSAERTGGSVSTLTIQRTQQEDSAVYLCASSLELISNQPQHFGDGTRLSIL.